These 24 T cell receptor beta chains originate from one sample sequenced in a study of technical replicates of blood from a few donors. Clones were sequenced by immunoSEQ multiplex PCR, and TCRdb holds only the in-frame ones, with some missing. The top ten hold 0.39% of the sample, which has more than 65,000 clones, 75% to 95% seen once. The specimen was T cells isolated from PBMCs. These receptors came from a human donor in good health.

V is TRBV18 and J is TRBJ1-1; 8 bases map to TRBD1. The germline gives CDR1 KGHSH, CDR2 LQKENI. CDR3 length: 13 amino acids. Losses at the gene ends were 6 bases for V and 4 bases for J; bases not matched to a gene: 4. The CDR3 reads CASSRTGTTEAFF. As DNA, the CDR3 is TGTGCCAGCTCCCGGACAGGGACCACTGAAGCTTTCTTT.

This CDR3 is CASRKGLAIPYNEQFF. The DNA for the CDR3 is TGTGCCAGCAGGAAGGGACTAGCAATTCCCTACAATGAGCAGTTCTTC. The chain employs TRBV27 and TRBJ2-1, with 9 bases that match TRBD2. Per the germline V gene, CDR1 is MNHEY and CDR2 is SMNVEV (reference sequence). The CDR3 has 16 residues. The J segment lost 2 bases and the V segment lost 6 bases, leaving 8 bases of the junction unmatched.

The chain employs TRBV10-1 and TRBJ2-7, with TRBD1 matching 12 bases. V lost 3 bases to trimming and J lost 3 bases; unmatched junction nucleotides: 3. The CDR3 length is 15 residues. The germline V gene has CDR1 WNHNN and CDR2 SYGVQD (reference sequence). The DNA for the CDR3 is TGCGCCAGCAGTGATGGGACAGGGGGCATCTACGAGCAGTACTTC. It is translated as CASSDGTGGIYEQYF.

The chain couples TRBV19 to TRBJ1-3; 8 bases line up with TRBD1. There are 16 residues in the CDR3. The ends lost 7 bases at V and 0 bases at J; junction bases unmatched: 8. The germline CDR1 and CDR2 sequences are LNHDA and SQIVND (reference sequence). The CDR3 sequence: CASNIGQGTSGNTIYF. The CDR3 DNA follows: TGTGCCAGTAACATAGGACAGGGCACCTCTGGAAACACCATATATTTT.

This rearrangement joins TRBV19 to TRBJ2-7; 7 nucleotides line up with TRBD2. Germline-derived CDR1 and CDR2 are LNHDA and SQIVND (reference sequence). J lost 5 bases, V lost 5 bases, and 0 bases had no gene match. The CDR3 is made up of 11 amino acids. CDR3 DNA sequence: TGTGCCAGTAGTGGGGGGGACGAGCAGTACTTC. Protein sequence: CASSGGDEQYF.

The CDR3 sequence is CASSPRTSGSREQFF. CDR3 bases: TGTGCCAGCTCACCGAGAACTAGCGGGAGTCGCGAGCAGTTCTTC. The chain couples TRBV18 to TRBJ2-1, with 11 bases fitting TRBD2. Trimming cost V 3 bases and J 10 bases; bases outside gene matches: 8. In germline, CDR1 is KGHSH, CDR2 LQKENI. CDR3 size: 15 residues.

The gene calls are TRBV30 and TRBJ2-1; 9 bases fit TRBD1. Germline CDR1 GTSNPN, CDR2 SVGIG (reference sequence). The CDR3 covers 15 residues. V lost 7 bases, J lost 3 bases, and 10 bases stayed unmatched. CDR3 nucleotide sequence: TGTGCCTATGGAGGGGTGACAGGGGGCTACAATGAGCAGTTCTTC. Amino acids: CAYGGVTGGYNEQFF.

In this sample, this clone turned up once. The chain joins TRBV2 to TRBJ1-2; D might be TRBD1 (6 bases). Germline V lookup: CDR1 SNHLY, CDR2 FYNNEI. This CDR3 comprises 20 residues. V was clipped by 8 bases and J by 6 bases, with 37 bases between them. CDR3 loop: CASPSAPRLSGQILSHGYTF. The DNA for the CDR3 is TGTGCCAGCCCCAGCGCGCCACGACTGAGTGGACAGATTTTATCCCATGGCTACACCTTC.

CDR3 coding DNA: TGTGCCAGCTCACCAGCAGGGTTTAGCGAGCAGTACTTC. Amino acids: CASSPAGFSEQYF. The chain has TRBV18 and TRBJ2-7; the D gene is possibly TRBD1 (5 bases). The CDR3 runs 13 residues. V lost 2 bases and J lost 6, with 11 bases in between. Germline CDR1 reads KGHSH; CDR2 reads LQKENI.

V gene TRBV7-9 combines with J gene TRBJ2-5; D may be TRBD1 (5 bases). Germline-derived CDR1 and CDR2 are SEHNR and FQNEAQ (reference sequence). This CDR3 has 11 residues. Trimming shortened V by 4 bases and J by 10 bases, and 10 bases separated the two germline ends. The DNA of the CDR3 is TGTGCCAGCAGCTCGAAAGGGGACCAGTACTTC. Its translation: CASSSKGDQYF.

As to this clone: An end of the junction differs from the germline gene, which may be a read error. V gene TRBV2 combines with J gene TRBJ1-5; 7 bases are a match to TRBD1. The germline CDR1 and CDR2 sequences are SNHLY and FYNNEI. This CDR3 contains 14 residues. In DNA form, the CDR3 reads TGTGCCAGCAGTGAAACCTCTACCCTGGGATCAGGGGGTTTT. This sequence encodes CASSETSTLGSGGF.

The DNA for the CDR3 is TGTGCCAGCAGTGAAATTTTGGACAGGGAAGCTTTCTTT. Its translation is CASSEILDREAFF. The gene calls are TRBV6-1 and TRBJ1-1; 7 positions match TRBD1. Germline V gene data show CDR1 as MNHNS and CDR2 as SASEGT. The CDR3 has 13 residues. V dropped 2 bases and J dropped 8; count of bases not matched to a gene: 5.

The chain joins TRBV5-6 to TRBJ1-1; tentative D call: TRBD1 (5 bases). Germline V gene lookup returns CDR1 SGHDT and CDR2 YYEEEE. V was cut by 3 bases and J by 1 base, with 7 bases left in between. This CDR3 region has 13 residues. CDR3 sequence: CASSYDRNTEAFF. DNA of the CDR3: TGTGCCAGCAGCTATGACAGGAACACTGAAGCTTTCTTT.

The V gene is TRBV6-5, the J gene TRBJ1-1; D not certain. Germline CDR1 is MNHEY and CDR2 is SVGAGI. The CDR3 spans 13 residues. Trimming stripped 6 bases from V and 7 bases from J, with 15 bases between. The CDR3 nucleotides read TGTGCCAGCAGCCCAGGATCCTACCGTGAAGCTTTCTTT. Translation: CASSPGSYREAFF.

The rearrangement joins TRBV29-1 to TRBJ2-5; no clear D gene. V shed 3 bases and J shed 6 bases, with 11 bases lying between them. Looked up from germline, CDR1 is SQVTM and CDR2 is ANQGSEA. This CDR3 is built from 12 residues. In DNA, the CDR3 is TGCAGCGTTGAGCCGGGTGAGAAGACCCAGTACTTC. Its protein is CSVEPGEKTQYF.

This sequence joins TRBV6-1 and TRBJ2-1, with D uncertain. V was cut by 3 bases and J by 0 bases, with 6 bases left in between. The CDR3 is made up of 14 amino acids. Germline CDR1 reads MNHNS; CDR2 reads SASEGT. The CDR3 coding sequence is TGTGCCAGCAGTGAGATAGACTCCTACAATGAGCAGTTCTTC. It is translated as CASSEIDSYNEQFF.

CDR3 coding DNA: TGTGCCAGCAACTCCCAGGCAAAGACCCAGTACTTC. This gives the protein CASNSQAKTQYF. V gene TRBV28 combines with J gene TRBJ2-5; D ambiguous. Deletions cut 7 bases from V and 6 bases from J, with 12 bases between. Looked up from germline, CDR1 is MDHEN and CDR2 is SYDVKM. The CDR3 spans 12 residues.

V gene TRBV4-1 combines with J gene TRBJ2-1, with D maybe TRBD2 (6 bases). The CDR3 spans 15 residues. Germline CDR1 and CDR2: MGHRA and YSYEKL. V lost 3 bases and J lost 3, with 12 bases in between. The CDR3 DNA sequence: TGCGCCAGCAGCCAGGTCGGGAGTGGCTACAATGAGCAGTTCTTC. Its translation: CASSQVGSGYNEQFF.

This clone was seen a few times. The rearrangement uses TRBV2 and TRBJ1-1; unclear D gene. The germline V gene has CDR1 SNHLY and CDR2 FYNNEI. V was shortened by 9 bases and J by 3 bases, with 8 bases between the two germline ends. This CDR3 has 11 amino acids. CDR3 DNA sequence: TGTGCCAGTTCCCAGGACACTGAAGCTTTCTTT. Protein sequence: CASSQDTEAFF.

CDR3 bases: TGTGCCAGCATGGGCACGAACTACAATGAGCAGTTCTTC. This encodes CASMGTNYNEQFF. The rearrangement links TRBV28 to TRBJ2-1; D call uncertain. The CDR3 is made up of 13 amino acids. V lost 7 bases and J 3 bases, leaving 10 bases between the germline ends. From germline, CDR1 is MDHEN and CDR2 SYDVKM.

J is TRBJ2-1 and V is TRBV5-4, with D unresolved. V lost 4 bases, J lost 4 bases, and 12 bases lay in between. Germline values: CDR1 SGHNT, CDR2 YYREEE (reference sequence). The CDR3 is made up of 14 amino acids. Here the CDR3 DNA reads TGTGCCAGCAGCCCGTTGACTCGGTACAATGAGCAGTTCTTC. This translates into CASSPLTRYNEQFF.

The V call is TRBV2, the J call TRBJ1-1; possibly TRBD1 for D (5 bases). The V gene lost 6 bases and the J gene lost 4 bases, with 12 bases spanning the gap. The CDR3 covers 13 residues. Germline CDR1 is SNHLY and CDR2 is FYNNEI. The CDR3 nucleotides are TGTGCCAGCAGGGATGACAGCGCCACTGAAGCTTTCTTT. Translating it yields CASRDDSATEAFF.

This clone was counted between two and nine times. Here the CDR3 DNA reads TGTGCCTGGAGTGTCCAAAGCGCGACTGAAGCTTTCTTT. This sequence encodes CAWSVQSATEAFF. This chain connects TRBV30 to TRBJ1-1; no clear D. The germline CDR1 and CDR2 sequences are GTSNPN and SVGIG (reference sequence). The CDR3 runs to 13 residues. Trimming left V 0 bases short and J 5 bases short, with 10 bases between.

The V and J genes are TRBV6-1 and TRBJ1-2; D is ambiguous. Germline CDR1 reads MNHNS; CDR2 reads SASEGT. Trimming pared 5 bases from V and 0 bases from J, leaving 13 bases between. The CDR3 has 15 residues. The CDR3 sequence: CASSLDGIANYGYTF. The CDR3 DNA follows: TGTGCCAGCAGTCTAGACGGTATAGCTAACTATGGCTACACCTTC.